Listed below are T cell receptor beta chains from one sample, sequenced in a study of cytomegalovirus exposure and HLA in healthy donors. This table comes from immunoSEQ multiplex PCR, and its TCRdb copy is limited to in-frame clones, with some not included. Found here are 180,000 or so clones, 78% of them singletons; the top ten hold 2.9%. Sequenced: PBMCs. These receptors were obtained from a female donor in good health and CMV-seronegative. CDR3s include the opening cysteine and the closing phenylalanine or tryptophan. D genes are given only for firm matches. Size values are once, few and many counts, or a class for expanded clones, and some rows have none.

17 - TRBD2 TRBJ2-2 TRBV5-1 CASSLDLAGPRTGELFF TGCGCCAGCAGCTTGGACCTAGCGGGCCCCCGCACCGGGGAGCTGTTTTTT
12 - - TRBJ2-3 TRBV10-2 CASSDMSDTQYF TGCGCCAGCAGCGACATGTCAGATACGCAGTATTTT
18 - - TRBJ1-2 TRBV19 CASSIWGLGQNNNYGYTF TGTGCCAGTAGTATATGGGGCCTCGGACAGAATAACAACTATGGCTACACCTTC
14 - - TRBJ1-1 TRBV5-1 CASSPRGGSTEAFF TGCGCCAGCAGCCCGCGGGGGGGTAGCACTGAAGCTTTCTTT
13 - - TRBJ2-1 TRBV14 CASSQGIGKVQFF TGTGCCAGCAGCCAAGGGATCGGGAAAGTTCAGTTCTTC
14 - - TRBJ1-2 TRBV5-1 CATAQGRGNYGYTF TGCGCCACTGCACAGGGCAGGGGTAACTATGGCTACACCTTC
15 - TRBD2 TRBJ2-1 TRBV11-2 CASRPPGLATNEQFF TGTGCCAGCAGGCCCCCGGGACTAGCAACCAATGAGCAGTTCTTC
17 - - TRBJ2-7 TRBV14 CASSQVALWALDYEQYF TGTGCCAGCAGCCAAGTCGCCCTTTGGGCGTTAGACTACGAGCAGTACTTC
14 few TRBD1 TRBJ2-4 TRBV2 CASELGGDKNIQYF TGTGCCAGCGAATTAGGGGGCGACAAAAACATTCAGTACTTC
15 - - TRBJ2-1 TRBV15 CATSRAQSSYNEQFF TGTGCCACCAGCAGAGCACAGAGCTCCTACAATGAGCAGTTCTTC
15 - - TRBJ1-4 TRBV6-5 CASSPLKTGHEKLFF TGTGCCAGCAGCCCCCTTAAGACAGGACATGAAAAACTGTTTTTT
17 - - TRBJ2-2 TRBV7-8 CASSLIFGGGNTGELFF TGTGCCAGCAGCTTAATCTTTGGGGGAGGGAACACCGGGGAGCTGTTTTTT
9 - - TRBJ2-7 TRBV5-3 CARRYEQYF TGTGCCAGGCGATACGAGCAGTACTTC
16 - - TRBJ2-5 TRBV5-8 CASSFSVLGGVGTQYF TGTGCCAGCAGCTTTTCGGTACTAGGTGGAGTAGGGACCCAGTACTTC
14 - - TRBJ1-1 TRBV10-3 CAISENRAGTEAFF TGTGCCATCAGTGAAAACAGGGCAGGGACTGAAGCTTTCTTT
13 - TRBD1 TRBJ2-7 TRBV6-1 CASGGQASYEQYF TGTGCCAGCGGGGGACAGGCCTCCTACGAGCAGTACTTC